The rows below give T cell receptor beta chains drawn from one sample of a study of early T cells in non-severe SARS-CoV-2 infection. TCRdb used MiXCR to reprocess the 5' RACE reads, holding one entry per CDR3 protein. The table records tens of thousands of distinct CDR3 sequences, under 8% of them present only once. Sequenced input: whole blood. The receptors were gathered from an adult who was a healthcare worker with PCR-confirmed SARS-CoV-2 infection or an uninfected control (not recorded which). Each CDR3 is given with its conserved first and last residue. D genes are given only for firm matches. Clone size appears in some rows only: once, few, many, or a class for an expanded clone.

d_call: TRBD1
v_call: TRBV19
clone_size: many
j_call: TRBJ2-1
cdr3_aa: CASSRDRGHNEQFF
cdr3_nt: TGTGCCAGTAGTCGGGACAGGGGGCATAATGAGCAGTTCTTC

d_call: -
v_call: TRBV20-1
clone_size: many
j_call: TRBJ2-1
cdr3_aa: CSASNGGTPPF
cdr3_nt: TGCAGTGCTAGCAACGGCGGAACCCCCCCCTTC

d_call: TRBD1
v_call: TRBV2
clone_size: many
j_call: TRBJ1-1
cdr3_aa: CASSADRGYTEAFF
cdr3_nt: TGTGCCAGCAGTGCCGACAGGGGATACACTGAAGCTTTCTTT

d_call: -
v_call: TRBV7-9
clone_size: medium-sized
j_call: TRBJ1-6
cdr3_aa: CASSLEGPNSPLHF
cdr3_nt: TGTGCCAGCAGCTTAGAGGGGCCCAATTCACCCCTCCACTTT

d_call: -
v_call: TRBV19
clone_size: -
j_call: TRBJ1-5
cdr3_aa: CASSTSPVYSNQPQHF
cdr3_nt: TGTGCCAGTAGTACCTCTCCAGTATATAGCAATCAGCCCCAGCATTTT

d_call: TRBD2
v_call: TRBV4-2
clone_size: few
j_call: TRBJ2-7
cdr3_aa: CASSQVTGGGYEQYF
cdr3_nt: TGTGCCAGCAGCCAAGTGACGGGAGGAGGGTACGAGCAGTACTTC

d_call: -
v_call: TRBV11-2
clone_size: many
j_call: TRBJ1-2
cdr3_aa: CASSLEPGGGYTF
cdr3_nt: TGTGCCAGCAGCTTAGAGCCGGGAGGCGGCTACACCTTC

d_call: -
v_call: TRBV15
clone_size: many
j_call: TRBJ1-5
cdr3_aa: CATSRGGTAGMGNQPQHF
cdr3_nt: TGTGCCACCAGCAGAGGCGGGACGGCAGGGATGGGCAATCAGCCCCAGCATTTT

d_call: -
v_call: TRBV7-9
clone_size: many
j_call: TRBJ2-7
cdr3_aa: CASTLRGDHEQYF
cdr3_nt: TGTGCCAGCACCCTCCGAGGGGACCACGAGCAGTACTTC

d_call: -
v_call: TRBV12-3/TRBV12-4
clone_size: many
j_call: TRBJ1-5
cdr3_aa: CASGSTGVGDQPQHF
cdr3_nt: TGTGCCAGCGGTTCCACGGGGGTAGGGGATCAGCCCCAGCATTTT

d_call: TRBD1
v_call: TRBV5-4
clone_size: few
j_call: TRBJ2-6
cdr3_aa: CASSPGQVSGANVLTF
cdr3_nt: TGTGCCAGCAGCCCGGGACAGGTCTCTGGGGCCAACGTCCTGACTTTC

d_call: -
v_call: TRBV12-3/TRBV12-4
clone_size: few
j_call: TRBJ2-3
cdr3_aa: CASSLIRDLRTDTQYF
cdr3_nt: TGTGCCAGCAGTTTAATAAGGGACCTACGCACAGATACGCAGTATTTT

d_call: -
v_call: TRBV7-9
clone_size: few
j_call: TRBJ2-4
cdr3_aa: CASSLGEGIQYF
cdr3_nt: TGTGCCAGCAGCTTAGGTGAGGGCATTCAGTACTTC

d_call: TRBD1
v_call: TRBV20-1
clone_size: many
j_call: TRBJ2-1
cdr3_aa: CSARRPGQGAWDEQFF
cdr3_nt: TGCAGTGCTAGAAGACCGGGACAGGGAGCTTGGGATGAGCAGTTCTTC

d_call: TRBD1
v_call: TRBV30
clone_size: many
j_call: TRBJ1-2
cdr3_aa: CAWRGTGKENYGYTF
cdr3_nt: TGTGCCTGGAGAGGGACAGGGAAGGAGAACTATGGCTACACCTTC

d_call: -
v_call: TRBV20-1
clone_size: few
j_call: TRBJ2-7
cdr3_aa: CSGISGTYEQYF
cdr3_nt: TGCAGTGGAATAAGCGGAACCTACGAGCAGTACTTC

d_call: -
v_call: TRBV6-4
clone_size: many
j_call: TRBJ2-3
cdr3_aa: CASSDGGLDTQYF
cdr3_nt: TGTGCCAGCAGTGACGGGGGGTTAGATACGCAGTATTTT

d_call: TRBD2
v_call: TRBV30
clone_size: many
j_call: TRBJ2-1
cdr3_aa: CAWSKTSGETYNEQFF
cdr3_nt: TGTGCCTGGAGTAAGACTAGCGGAGAAACCTACAATGAGCAGTTCTTC

d_call: -
v_call: TRBV7-2
clone_size: many
j_call: TRBJ2-5
cdr3_aa: CASSLSLLGRNQETQYF
cdr3_nt: TGTGCCAGCAGCTTATCGTTACTAGGGCGGAACCAAGAGACCCAGTACTTC

d_call: -
v_call: TRBV12-3/TRBV12-4
clone_size: -
j_call: TRBJ2-4
cdr3_aa: CASSPTPGLGAKNIQYF
cdr3_nt: TGTGCCAGCAGTCCGACGCCGGGACTCGGAGCCAAAAACATTCAGTACTTC

d_call: -
v_call: TRBV12-3/TRBV12-4
clone_size: many
j_call: TRBJ1-1
cdr3_aa: CASRRDTEAFF
cdr3_nt: TGTGCCAGCAGGCGAGACACTGAAGCTTTCTTT

d_call: TRBD1
v_call: TRBV2
clone_size: many
j_call: TRBJ1-1
cdr3_aa: CASSVRTGEAFF
cdr3_nt: TGTGCCAGCAGTGTGAGGACAGGCGAAGCTTTCTTT

d_call: -
v_call: TRBV18
clone_size: few
j_call: TRBJ1-5
cdr3_aa: CASSSLRVDQPQHF
cdr3_nt: TGTGCCAGCTCATCTTTGCGGGTCGATCAGCCCCAGCATTTT

d_call: TRBD1
v_call: TRBV12-3/TRBV12-4
clone_size: -
j_call: TRBJ1-1
cdr3_aa: CASTSGGRQGARSTEAFF
cdr3_nt: TGTGCCAGCACCTCGGGAGGGCGACAGGGGGCGCGTAGTACTGAAGCTTTCTTT

d_call: -
v_call: TRBV10-3
clone_size: few
j_call: TRBJ2-7
cdr3_aa: CAGLPEAVGPYEQYF
cdr3_nt: TGTGCCGGACTTCCAGAAGCCGTTGGACCCTACGAGCAGTACTTC

d_call: -
v_call: TRBV2
clone_size: -
j_call: TRBJ2-7
cdr3_aa: CASRSRGEQYF
cdr3_nt: TGTGCCAGCAGATCTAGGGGCGAGCAGTACTTC

d_call: TRBD2
v_call: TRBV11-2
clone_size: many
j_call: TRBJ2-5
cdr3_aa: CASSPPLMAGASETQYF
cdr3_nt: TGTGCCAGCAGCCCGCCCCTGATGGCGGGAGCGTCCGAGACCCAGTACTTC

d_call: -
v_call: TRBV6-5
clone_size: few
j_call: TRBJ1-1
cdr3_aa: CASSLPGGSNTEAFF
cdr3_nt: TGTGCCAGCAGTTTACCGGGAGGGTCGAACACTGAAGCTTTCTTT

d_call: TRBD2
v_call: TRBV20-1
clone_size: many
j_call: TRBJ2-1
cdr3_aa: CSASPRLAGGNEQFF
cdr3_nt: TGCAGTGCTAGCCCCAGACTAGCGGGGGGGAATGAGCAGTTCTTC

d_call: -
v_call: TRBV11-2
clone_size: many
j_call: TRBJ2-3
cdr3_aa: CASSLGVAADTQYF
cdr3_nt: TGTGCCAGCAGCTTAGGGGTAGCTGCAGATACGCAGTATTTT

d_call: -
v_call: TRBV18
clone_size: few
j_call: TRBJ1-1
cdr3_aa: CASSRQENTEAFF
cdr3_nt: TGTGCCAGCTCACGTCAGGAAAACACTGAAGCTTTCTTT

d_call: -
v_call: TRBV10-2
clone_size: -
j_call: TRBJ1-1
cdr3_aa: CASSEPGREAFF
cdr3_nt: TGCGCCAGCAGTGAGCCGGGGAGGGAAGCTTTCTTT

d_call: -
v_call: TRBV10-3
clone_size: few
j_call: TRBJ2-6
cdr3_aa: CAISGGATGANVLTF
cdr3_nt: TGTGCCATCAGTGGCGGGGCCACTGGGGCCAACGTCCTGACTTTC

d_call: TRBD1
v_call: TRBV28
clone_size: -
j_call: TRBJ2-7
cdr3_aa: CASSSPGQGLEEQYF
cdr3_nt: TGTGCCAGCAGTTCCCCGGGACAGGGTTTGGAGGAGCAGTACTTC

d_call: -
v_call: TRBV27
clone_size: few
j_call: TRBJ1-6
cdr3_aa: CASRPLGASPLHF
cdr3_nt: TGTGCCAGCAGGCCTCTTGGGGCTTCACCCCTCCACTTT

d_call: -
v_call: TRBV5-4
clone_size: -
j_call: TRBJ2-1
cdr3_aa: CASSSDRHNEQFF
cdr3_nt: TGTGCCAGCAGCTCGGACAGACACAATGAGCAGTTCTTC

d_call: TRBD2
v_call: TRBV25-1
clone_size: many
j_call: TRBJ2-1
cdr3_aa: CASTGLAGGPFQFDEQFF
cdr3_nt: TGTGCCAGCACAGGACTAGCGGGAGGGCCCTTCCAATTCGATGAGCAGTTCTTC

d_call: TRBD2
v_call: TRBV6-2/TRBV6-3
clone_size: few
j_call: TRBJ2-5
cdr3_aa: CASSYSTSRPQETQYF
cdr3_nt: TGTGCCAGCAGTTACTCGACTAGCCGTCCCCAGGAGACCCAGTACTTC

d_call: -
v_call: TRBV20-1
clone_size: many
j_call: TRBJ1-2
cdr3_aa: CSAEVGPNGYTF
cdr3_nt: TGCAGTGCTGAAGTGGGACCCAATGGCTACACCTTC

d_call: TRBD2
v_call: TRBV28
clone_size: -
j_call: TRBJ2-3
cdr3_aa: CASSTRLAKSVDTQYF
cdr3_nt: TGTGCCAGCAGTACAAGACTAGCGAAGTCGGTAGATACGCAGTATTTT